These T cell receptor beta chains were read from a single sample in a study of CD8 T cells in Susac syndrome. MiXCR, applied by TCRdb to the immunoSEQ multiplex PCR reads, yields one record per CDR3 protein. Seen here are over 150,000 distinct CDR3 sequences, about 96% observed once, and the top ten hold about 0.087%. Source material: CD4+ T cells from PBMCs. Receptor source: a human donor with multiple sclerosis. Each CDR3 is given with its conserved first and last residue. A D gene is named only where the DNA matches it firmly. Clone sizes are given selectively: once, few, many, or a class where the clone is expanded.

D	V	size	J	length	CDR3	DNA
TRBD1	TRBV30	.	TRBJ2-7	14	CAWSPDRVDHEQYF	TGTGCCTGGAGTCCCGACAGGGTAGACCACGAGCAGTACTTC
.	TRBV6-2/TRBV6-3	.	TRBJ2-1	12	CASRNLNNEQFF	TGTGCCAGCAGGAATCTGAACAATGAGCAGTTCTTC
.	TRBV9	.	TRBJ1-6	15	CASSVYEDQNSPLHF	TGTGCCAGCAGCGTATATGAAGACCAGAATTCACCCCTCCACTTT
TRBD2	TRBV6-5	.	TRBJ2-7	15	CASSYGLAGTYEQYF	TGTGCCAGCAGTTACGGACTAGCGGGCACCTACGAGCAGTACTTC
TRBD1	TRBV20-1	.	TRBJ1-2	14	CSAREHRGDYGYTF	TGCAGTGCTAGAGAACACAGGGGCGACTATGGCTACACCTTC
TRBD1	TRBV15	once	TRBJ2-7	19	CATSRDITGTVPRFYEQYF	TGTGCCACCAGCAGAGACATAACGGGGACAGTCCCGCGTTTCTACGAGCAGTACTTC
TRBD1	TRBV20-1	.	TRBJ2-3	14	CSAPDRGGTDTQYF	TGCAGTGCACCGGACAGGGGAGGCACAGATACGCAGTATTTT
.	TRBV27	once	TRBJ1-2	12	CASSSGRGGYTF	TGTGCCAGCAGTTCTGGACGAGGTGGCTACACCTTC
.	TRBV3-1	.	TRBJ2-7	16	CASSQGLGSRTYEQYF	TGTGCCAGCAGCCAAGGGCTAGGGAGCAGGACCTACGAGCAGTACTTC
.	TRBV27	few	TRBJ2-7	15	CASSPRGQGSYEQYF	TGTGCCAGCAGTCCTCGAGGGCAGGGATCCTACGAGCAGTACTTC
.	TRBV30	.	TRBJ1-2	13	CAWRSQGKSGYTF	TGTGCCTGGAGATCCCAGGGTAAAAGTGGCTACACCTTC
.	TRBV5-1	.	TRBJ2-7	14	CASSLEGEGGEQYF	TGCGCCAGCAGCTTGGAGGGGGAAGGAGGCGAGCAGTACTTC
.	TRBV30	.	TRBJ2-7	11	CAWSARYEQYF	TGTGCCTGGAGTGCTAGGTACGAGCAGTACTTC
TRBD1	TRBV24-1	.	TRBJ1-5	12	CATSDRTGDQHF	TGTGCCACCAGTGATCGTACAGGGGACCAGCATTTT
TRBD1	TRBV27	.	TRBJ1-6	16	CASRPIDRGSYSPLHF	TGTGCCAGCAGACCCATCGACAGGGGCAGTTATTCACCCCTCCACTTT
.	TRBV4-2	.	TRBJ2-2	16	CASSQVVTINTGELFF	TGTGCCAGCAGCCAAGTCGTAACGATCAACACCGGGGAGCTGTTTTTT
.	TRBV12-3/TRBV12-4	.	TRBJ1-1	11	CASKRNTEAFF	TGTGCCAGCAAGAGGAACACTGAAGCTTTCTTT
TRBD1	TRBV20-1	.	TRBJ1-5	15	CSALLDRADNQPQHF	TGCAGTGCTCTCCTGGACAGGGCGGACAATCAGCCCCAGCATTTT
.	TRBV9	once	TRBJ2-7	15	CASSSGAEPTYEQYF	TGTGCCAGCAGCTCCGGGGCAGAACCGACCTACGAGCAGTACTTC
.	TRBV25-1	once	TRBJ1-1	17	CASSEYLREGKNTEAFF	TGTGCCAGCAGTGAATATCTCCGTGAAGGGAAGAACACTGAAGCTTTCTTT
.	TRBV20-1	.	TRBJ1-1	13	CSARSPVEAEAFF	TGCAGTGCTCGGTCCCCCGTAGAGGCTGAAGCTTTCTTT
.	TRBV28	once	TRBJ1-2	12	CASSVGDYGYTF	TGTGCCAGCAGTGTCGGGGACTATGGCTACACCTTC
.	TRBV6-5	.	TRBJ2-1	11	CASSLLSREFF	TGTGCCAGCAGCTTACTTAGCCGAGAGTTCTTC
TRBD1	TRBV27	.	TRBJ1-5	15	CASSLGQPSNQPQHF	TGTGCCAGCAGTTTGGGACAGCCTAGCAATCAGCCCCAGCATTTT
.	TRBV20-1	.	TRBJ1-2	9	CSVPGGYTF	TGCAGTGTTCCGGGTGGCTACACCTTC
.	TRBV3-1	.	TRBJ2-3	16	CASSQPPTPLADTQYF	TGTGCCAGCAGCCAACCCCCCACCCCCCTGGCAGATACGCAGTATTTT
.	TRBV20-1	.	TRBJ1-1	15	CSARDLFQANTEAFF	TGCAGTGCTAGAGATCTCTTCCAAGCAAACACTGAAGCTTTCTTT
TRBD2	TRBV11-2	.	TRBJ2-7	14	CASSSGLVGYEQYF	TGTGCCAGCAGCTCCGGACTAGTAGGCTACGAGCAGTACTTC
.	TRBV12-3/TRBV12-4	.	TRBJ1-3	14	CATTLREPGNTIYF	TGTGCCACTACTCTCAGGGAACCTGGAAACACCATATATTTT
.	TRBV20-1	.	TRBJ2-7	12	CSAGKGGYEQYF	TGCAGTGCCGGGAAGGGTGGCTACGAGCAGTACTTC
.	TRBV12-3/TRBV12-4	.	TRBJ1-6	13	CASSQGFESPLHF	TGTGCCAGCAGCCAGGGGTTTGAGTCACCCCTCCACTTT
.	TRBV7-9	.	TRBJ2-1	15	CASSLAGASYNEQFF	TGTGCCAGCAGCTTAGCGGGAGCATCCTACAATGAGCAGTTCTTC
.	TRBV5-1	.	TRBJ2-4	13	CASSVATKNIQYF	TGCGCCAGCAGTGTAGCTACCAAAAACATTCAGTACTTC
.	TRBV20-1	once	TRBJ2-7	15	CSARDRRGDVPEQYF	TGCAGTGCTAGAGATCGAAGAGGGGACGTCCCTGAGCAGTACTTC
.	TRBV3-1	.	TRBJ2-2	17	CASSQDQQLRGDGELFF	TGTGCCAGCAGCCAAGATCAGCAACTCCGAGGAGACGGGGAGCTGTTTTTT
TRBD2	TRBV11-2	.	TRBJ2-3	17	CASTPSLGLETTDTQYF	TGTGCCAGCACCCCCTCCCTGGGACTAGAAACCACAGATACGCAGTATTTT
.	TRBV25-1	.	TRBJ1-4	13	CASSAGLSEKLFF	TGTGCCAGCAGCGCAGGGTTAAGTGAAAAACTGTTTTTT
TRBD1	TRBV5-4	.	TRBJ2-2	15	CASSWGQANTGELFF	TGTGCCAGCAGCTGGGGACAGGCGAACACCGGGGAGCTGTTTTTT
.	TRBV12-3/TRBV12-4	.	TRBJ1-1	14	CASGHWDGSTEAFF	TGTGCCAGCGGACACTGGGACGGTAGCACTGAAGCTTTCTTT
.	TRBV7-6	.	TRBJ2-1	15	CASSLVSSSSNEQFF	TGTGCCAGCAGCTTAGTGTCTAGTTCCTCCAATGAGCAGTTCTTC
TRBD1	TRBV12-3/TRBV12-4	.	TRBJ1-5	14	CASREGQGRQPQHF	TGTGCCAGCAGGGAGGGACAGGGCAGACAGCCCCAGCATTTT
.	TRBV7-3	.	TRBJ2-2	13	CASSQAATGELFF	TGTGCCAGCAGCCAAGCGGCGACCGGGGAGCTGTTTTTT
.	TRBV29-1	.	TRBJ1-3	11	CSVVYGDTIYF	TGCAGCGTTGTTTATGGGGACACCATATATTTT
.	TRBV5-1	.	TRBJ2-6	16	CASSLEVISGANVLTF	TGCGCCAGCAGCTTGGAGGTCATCTCTGGGGCCAACGTCCTGACTTTC
.	TRBV18	.	TRBJ1-1	13	CASSPRIREEAFF	TGTGCCAGCTCACCGCGGATCCGGGAGGAAGCTTTCTTT
.	TRBV5-6	.	TRBJ2-3	15	CASSSDSRSTDTQYF	TGTGCCAGCAGCTCGGACAGCCGAAGCACAGATACGCAGTATTTT
.	TRBV7-9	.	TRBJ1-2	11	CASSPQRGYTF	TGTGCCAGCAGCCCCCAACGTGGCTACACCTTC
.	TRBV25-1	.	TRBJ1-1	16	CASSPRGGAPNTEAFF	TGTGCCAGCAGTCCACGTGGGGGGGCCCCGAACACTGAAGCTTTCTTT
TRBD1	TRBV19	once	TRBJ2-7	13	CASSGTGVHEQYF	TGTGCCAGTTCCGGGACAGGGGTCCACGAGCAGTACTTC
.	TRBV7-9	.	TRBJ1-5	15	CASSFGFDGNQPQHF	TGTGCCAGCAGCTTCGGGTTTGATGGCAATCAGCCCCAGCATTTT
.	TRBV15	.	TRBJ2-7	16	CATSRDRGRASYEQYF	TGTGCCACCAGCAGAGATCGGGGACGCGCGTCCTACGAGCAGTACTTC
TRBD2	TRBV20-1	.	TRBJ2-7	16	CSSSLPVTSSTYEQYF	TGCAGTTCCTCCCTCCCTGTGACTAGCTCTACCTACGAGCAGTACTTC